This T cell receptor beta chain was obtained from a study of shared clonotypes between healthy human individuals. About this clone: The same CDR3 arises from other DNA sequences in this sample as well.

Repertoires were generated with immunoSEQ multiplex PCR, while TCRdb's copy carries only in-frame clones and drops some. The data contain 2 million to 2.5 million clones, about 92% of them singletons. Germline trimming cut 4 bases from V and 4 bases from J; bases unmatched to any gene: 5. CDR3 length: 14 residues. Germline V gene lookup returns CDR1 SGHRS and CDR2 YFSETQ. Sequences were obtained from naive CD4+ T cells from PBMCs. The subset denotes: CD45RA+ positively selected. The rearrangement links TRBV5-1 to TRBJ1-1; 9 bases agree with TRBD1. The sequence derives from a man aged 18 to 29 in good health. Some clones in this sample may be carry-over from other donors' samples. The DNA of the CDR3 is TGCGCCAGCAGCCCACAGGGGGCTAGCACTGAAGCTTTCTTT. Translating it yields CASSPQGASTEAFF.